The text below deals with one T cell receptor beta chain. Its antigen is still unknown. Unique molecular identifiers tagged the TCRbeta library. In TCRdb, the PCR reads were re-called with MiXCR into one record per CDR3 protein. The sample includes just over 950,000 distinct CDR3 sequences, 25% to 35% of them seen just once. Germline values: CDR1 GTSNPN, CDR2 SVGIG (reference sequence). V was trimmed by 3 bases and J by 0 bases, leaving 9 bases between them. CDR3 length: 14 residues. The data belong to a study of T-cell reconstitution after alpha-beta-depleted transplantation in children. Study-wide findings and caveats: A year had passed since transplant, and T-cell counts and diversity by then came mostly from newly produced T cells. The origin of alpha-beta T cells about two months after transplant was reportedly several hundred expanded graft clones.

The genes are TRBV30 and TRBJ2-1, with a tentative D call TRBD2 (5 bases). This TCR was sampled from a boy under two years old who had a stem cell transplant for SCID, so the T cells may come from the graft donor. The source material was PBMCs, mostly from graft donor cells, sampled 360 days after TCRalphabeta/CD19-depleted stem cell transplant. CDR3 loop: CAWRDFTSYNEQFF. In DNA form, the CDR3 reads TGTGCCTGGAGGGACTTCACCTCCTACAATGAGCAGTTCTTC.